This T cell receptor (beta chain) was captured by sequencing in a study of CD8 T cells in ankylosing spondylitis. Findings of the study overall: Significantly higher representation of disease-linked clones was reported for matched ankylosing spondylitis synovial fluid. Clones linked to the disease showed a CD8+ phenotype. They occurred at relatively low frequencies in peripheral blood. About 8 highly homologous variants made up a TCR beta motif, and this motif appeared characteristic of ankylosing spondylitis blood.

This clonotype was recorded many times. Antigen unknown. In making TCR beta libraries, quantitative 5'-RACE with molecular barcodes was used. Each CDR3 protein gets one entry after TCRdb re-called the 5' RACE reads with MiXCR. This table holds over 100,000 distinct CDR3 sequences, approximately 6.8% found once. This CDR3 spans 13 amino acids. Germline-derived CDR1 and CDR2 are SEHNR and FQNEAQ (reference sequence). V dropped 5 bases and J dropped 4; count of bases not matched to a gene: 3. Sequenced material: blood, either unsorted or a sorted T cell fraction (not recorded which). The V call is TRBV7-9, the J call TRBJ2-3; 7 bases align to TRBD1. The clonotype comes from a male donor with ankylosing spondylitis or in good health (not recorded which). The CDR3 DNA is TGTGCCAGCAGCCTAGACAGGGCAGATACGCAGTATTTT. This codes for CASSLDRADTQYF.